This passage covers 9 T cell receptor delta chains from one sample sequenced in a study of γδ T cells in repeated Plasmodium falciparum infection (dated by TCRdb to the early 2020s). For bulk TCR repertoire analysis, Vgamma9/Vdelta2+ and Vdelta2-negative gammadelta T cell populations were flow-sorted out of peripheral blood mononuclear cells. Library prep was done by multiplex PCR. The sample was run on an Illumina MiSeq. For TCRdb, the public reads were processed anew by CATT, and duplicate DNA sequences were folded into one row. The sample table lists around 50,000 delta-chain clones, 1.7% of them with a count of one. The ten largest clones take up 15% of the sample. Sequenced sample: gamma-delta T cells from blood. The source of these receptors is a pool of human donors (malaria-infected and uninfected, not separated).

This clone is categorized as medium-sized. The sample has other DNA sequences that encode this CDR3 too. This sequence joins TRDV2 and TRDJ3; 8 bases match TRDD3. From germline, CDR1 is GEAIGNYY and CDR2 EKD. V trimming: 3 bases; J trimming: 0 bases; junction bases outside the gene matches: 18. The CDR3 is made up of 22 amino acids. The CDR3 DNA is TGTGCCTGTGACTCCGGCGCGTTTACTGGGGGCCCGAGCTCCTGGGACACCCGACAGATGTTTTTC. As protein: CACDSGAFTGGPSSWDTRQMFF.

Of note for this clone: A read error likely explains this, since a far larger clone differs by one base. Other DNA sequences in the same sample also yield this CDR3. The V and J genes are TRDV1 and TRDJ1; no reliable D call. Germline CDR1 and CDR2: TSWWSYY and QGS. This CDR3 region has 17 residues. The V and J ends lost 2 bases and 5 bases respectively, with 21 bases between them. CDR3 sequence reads: CALGEGTRSPSSDKLIF. CDR3 nucleotides: TGTGCTCTTGGGGAAGGAACAAGGAGCCCGTCCTCTGATAAACTCATCTTT.

In this sample, this clone turned up many times. The amino acid sequence in TCRdb belongs to a much larger clone and departs from this DNA's translation at residue 3, likely a sequencing read error; the sequence shown is translated from the DNA. J is TRDJ1 and V is TRDV1, with a tentative D call TRDD3 (6 bases). This CDR3 has 19 residues. The germline CDR1 and CDR2 sequences are TSWWSYY and QGS. DNA of the CDR3: TGTGCTCCTGGGGAACGATTTACTCTAACCCTCGTGTACACCGATAAACTCATCTTT. Its translation is CAPGERFTLTLVYTDKLIF.

On this clone itself: The translation of this DNA and the TCRdb protein of a much larger clone differ at residue 16, probably owing to a read error; the protein shown here is translated from the DNA. The genes are TRDV1 and TRDJ1, with 10 bases aligning to TRDD3. V dropped 5 bases and J dropped 1; count of bases not matched to a gene: 31. Per the germline V gene, CDR1 is TSWWSYY and CDR2 is QGS. The CDR3 totals 24 residues. As DNA, the CDR3 is TGTGCTCTTGGGATTCTTCTAGGGGCCTTTCCTAGGACTGGGGGATCTGGAAGCACCGATAAACTCATCTTT. It encodes CALGILLGAFPRTGGSGSTDKLIF.

As to this clone: This probably arose from a read error, given a far larger clone one base away. Other DNA sequences from this sample encode an identical CDR3 as well. The J gene is TRDJ1, the V gene TRDV3, with 13 positions matching TRDD3. The CDR3 extends over 21 amino acids. Germline CDR1 and CDR2: TVYSNPD and GDNSRS (reference sequence). The junction had 23 bases not matched to a gene; V was cut back by 4 bases and J by 0 bases. The CDR3 sequence: CASTSSLRYTGGYGYTDKLIF. The CDR3 DNA sequence: TGTGCCTCCACATCTTCCTTACGGTACACTGGGGGATACGGCTACACCGATAAACTCATCTTT.

For this clone: The amino acid sequence in TCRdb belongs to a much larger clone and departs from this DNA's translation at residue 18, likely a sequencing read error; the sequence shown is translated from the DNA. The chain combines TRDV1 with TRDJ1; the match to TRDD3 covers 12 bases. The J gene was not available in TCRdb and was assigned here by matching the DNA to germline segments. V dropped 0 bases and J dropped 2; count of bases not matched to a gene: 19. The CDR3 runs 22 residues. Germline CDR1 TSWWSYY, CDR2 QGS. The CDR3 DNA follows: TGTGCTCTTGGGGAACTAGGGGCTCCTACTTTCTACTGGGGGATACTTACCGATAAACTCATCTTT. Amino acids: CALGELGAPTFYWGILTDKLIF.

On this clone itself: The protein TCRdb lists belongs to a much larger clone and differs from this DNA's translation at residue 15, which points to a read error; the protein shown is made from the DNA. The chain recombines TRAV38-2/DV8 with TRDJ1, with 7 bases matching TRDD3. The CDR3 extends over 22 amino acids. In germline, CDR1 is TSESDYY, CDR2 QEAYKQQN. After removal of 7 bases from V and 0 bases from J, the junction contained 30 bases not matched to a gene. The CDR3 is CAYRPFLFGKHWGPRYTDKLIF. CDR3 DNA: TGTGCTTATCGTCCATTCCTGTTCGGAAAGCACTGGGGACCTCGGTACACCGATAAACTCATCTTT.

For this clone: With a far larger clone one base away, a read error is the likely cause. Other DNA sequences in this sample translate to the same CDR3. This chain links TRDV1 with TRDJ3, with 8 bases matching TRDD3. TCRdb carries no J gene annotation; the J gene was assigned here by matching the DNA with germline. The CDR3 is made up of 23 amino acids. Germline loops: CDR1 TSWWSYY, CDR2 QGS. The V segment lost 3 bases and the J segment 1 base; nucleotides outside the gene matches: 20. CDR3: CALGESKPPLLGASSWDTRQMFF. DNA of the CDR3: TGTGCTCTTGGGGAGTCCAAACCTCCACTACTGGGGGCCAGTTCCTGGGACACCCGACAGATGTTTTTC.

In its sample, this clone was seen a few times. Given a far larger clone just one base away, this is likely a sequencing read error. Other nucleotide sequences from this sample produce the same CDR3. The J gene is TRDJ1, the V gene TRDV1, with 8 bases identical to TRDD3. No J gene was available from TCRdb, and it was assigned here by a germline match of the DNA. CDR3 length: 21 residues. Germline CDR1 reads TSWWSYY; CDR2 reads QGS. Losses at the gene ends were 7 bases for V and 4 bases for J; bases not matched to a gene: 29. Here the CDR3 reads CALALLGLFRSEGILSDKLIF. The DNA for the CDR3 is TGTGCTCTTGCCTTGTTGGGTCTCTTCCGTTCGGAGGGGATACTTAGCGATAAACTCATCTTT.